Below are 28 T cell receptor beta chains sequenced from a single sample in a study of blood T cell repertoires in COVID-19 (dated by TCRdb to the early 2020s). Libraries were constructed by the immunoSEQ multiplex PCR assay. Entries here come from immuneACCESS through TCRdb and include only in-frame sequences with V and J called. Some clones fail to appear in such tables; in the studies checked, an unresolved V gene covers under half of the shortfall, and the cause of the remainder is unknown. The sample records 35,000 to 50,000 clones, roughly 63% of which are singletons. The ten largest clones add up to approximately 6.2% of the sample. The sequencing sample was made of peripheral blood. These receptors all stem from a man aged 80 or over with acute or convalescent COVID-19.

The gene calls are TRBV12-3 or TRBV12-4 and TRBJ2-1, with TRBD2 as a possible D gene (7 bases). This CDR3 has 12 residues. Between the trimmed V and J ends, which lost 3 bases and 15 bases, there was a span of 15 bases. CDR3 region: CASSFRGARLFF. The CDR3 nucleotides read TGTGCCAGCAGTTTCCGGGGGGCCCGTTTGTTCTTC.

This clone was detected only a few times. The V and J genes are TRBV7-6 and TRBJ1-1, with a possible D match to TRBD1 (6 bases). V lost 4 bases and J lost 2, with 11 bases in between. Germline CDR1 is SGHVS and CDR2 is FNYEAQ. The CDR3 is 14 residues long. For the CDR3, the DNA is TGTGCCAGCAGCTCGAGAGGGGGAAACACTGAAGCTTTCTTT. It encodes CASSSRGGNTEAFF.

V and J are TRBV20-1 and TRBJ1-1, with TRBD1 identical over 8 bases. V shed 3 bases, J shed 3 bases, and the junction held 12 bases outside the gene matches. CDR3 size: 16 residues. CDR1 DFQATT and CDR2 SNEGSKA come from the germline V gene (reference sequence). The CDR3 protein is CSASRQGFSSDTEAFF. The CDR3 nucleotides are TGCAGTGCTAGTCGACAGGGGTTCTCTTCGGACACTGAAGCTTTCTTT.

The chain uses TRBV5-8 and TRBJ2-5; 7 bases match TRBD2. Trimming cost V 4 bases and J 5 bases; bases outside gene matches: 11. CDR1 and CDR2 from the germline V gene are SGHTS and YDEGEE. The CDR3 length is 15 residues. Here the CDR3 reads CASSPPGGRWETQYF. CDR3 in DNA: TGTGCCAGCAGCCCCCCGGGCGGGAGATGGGAGACCCAGTACTTC.

The chain carries TRBV19 and TRBJ1-5; 10 bases map to TRBD1. Per the germline V gene, CDR1 is LNHDA and CDR2 is SQIVND (reference sequence). This CDR3 contains 16 residues. The V gene end was trimmed by 5 bases and the J gene end by 6 bases; junction bases not matched to a gene: 10. The CDR3 nucleotides are TGTGCCAGTAGTCCCCCCCGGGACAGGGGAAGTCAGCCCCAGCATTTT. Translation: CASSPPRDRGSQPQHF.

The rearrangement links TRBV6-6 to TRBJ2-3; TRBD2 might be the D (5 bases). The CDR3 contains 16 residues. V gave up 0 bases and J gave up 4 bases, with 14 bases separating them. CDR1 and CDR2 (germline): MNHNY, SVGAGI (reference sequence). CDR3 DNA sequence: TGTGCCAGCAGTTACTCGACCCAGGCCGGGGCAGATACGCAGTATTTT. Its translation is CASSYSTQAGADTQYF.

This clone was seen a handful of times. The chain links TRBV29-1 to TRBJ2-3, with 8 nucleotides matching TRBD2. Losses at the gene ends were 6 bases for V and 2 bases for J; bases not matched to a gene: 16. This CDR3 comprises 17 residues. In germline, CDR1 is SQVTM, CDR2 ANQGSEA. CDR3 amino acids: CSVNLWDTSGSTDTQYF. DNA of the CDR3: TGCAGCGTCAACCTCTGGGACACTAGCGGCTCCACAGATACGCAGTATTTT.

The chain employs TRBV5-1 and TRBJ2-7; D perhaps matches TRBD2 (5 bases). Germline CDR1 and CDR2: SGHRS and YFSETQ. The CDR3 has 12 amino acids. V dropped 4 bases and J dropped 3 bases, with 8 bases sitting between them. The CDR3 DNA sequence: TGCGCCAGCAGCCGGGAAGGCTACGAGCAGTACTTC. As protein: CASSREGYEQYF.

The genes are TRBV2 and TRBJ1-1, with 8 bases matching TRBD1. J was trimmed by 2 bases and V by 6 bases; bases with no gene match: 5. CDR1 SNHLY and CDR2 FYNNEI come from the germline V gene. The CDR3 extends over 14 amino acids. The CDR3 loop is CASSSQGVNTEAFF. Here the CDR3 DNA reads TGTGCCAGCAGCTCACAGGGGGTTAACACTGAAGCTTTCTTT. Full variable domain (outside the CDR3, taken from reference TRBV2 and TRBJ1-1): EPEVTQTPSHQVTQMGQEVILRCVPISNHLYFYWYRQILGQKVEFLVSFYNNEISEKSEIFDDQFSVERPDGSNFTLKIRSTKLEDSAMYFCASSSQGVNTEAFFGQGTRLTVV.

The chain links TRBV6-5 to TRBJ2-3; 10 bases fit TRBD1. Germline CDR1 and CDR2: MNHEY and SVGAGI. This CDR3 spans 16 amino acids. Losses at the gene ends were 4 bases for V and 6 bases for J; bases not matched to a gene: 10. The CDR3 DNA follows: TGTGCCAGCAGTTCGACCGGTGGGACAGGGGCTGATACGCAGTATTTT. This translates into CASSSTGGTGADTQYF.

The CDR3 DNA reads TGTGCCAGCACCAGGGAGGCAAGAGAAAAACTGTTTTTT. Protein: CASTREAREKLFF. The genes are TRBV11-1 and TRBJ1-4, with D maybe TRBD1 (5 bases). V was pared by 7 bases and J by 8 bases, with 14 bases between. Germline lookup yields CDR1 SGHAT and CDR2 FQDESV (reference sequence). The CDR3 runs 13 residues. Full variable domain (remainder filled in from reference TRBV11-1 and TRBJ1-4): EAEVAQSPRYKITEKSQAVAFWCDPISGHATLYWYRQILGQGPELLVQFQDESVVDDSQLPKDRFSAERLKGVDSTLKIQPAELGDSAMYLCASTREAREKLFFGSGTQLSVL.

This clone has a handful of counts. CDR3 sequence reads: CASSYGHIPYNEQFF. DNA of the CDR3: TGTGCCAGCAGTTACGGACACATCCCCTACAATGAGCAGTTCTTC. V gene TRBV6-6 combines with J gene TRBJ2-1, with D tentatively TRBD1 (5 bases). The germline CDR1 and CDR2 sequences are MNHNY and SVGAGI (reference sequence). Trimming removed 2 bases from V and 2 bases from J, with 10 bases in between. There are 15 residues in the CDR3.

The chain has TRBV25-1 and TRBJ2-5; TRBD2 matches at 12 bases. With 2 bases clipped from V and 2 bases from J, the junction kept 3 bases outside the gene matches. The CDR3 is 16 residues long. Germline V gene lookup returns CDR1 MGHDK and CDR2 SYGVNS. Here the CDR3 DNA reads TGTGCCAGCAGTGAACTAGCGGGAGGGTTTCAAGAGACCCAGTACTTC. Amino acids: CASSELAGGFQETQYF. Variable domain in full (rest from reference TRBV25-1 and TRBJ2-5): EADIYQTPRYLVIGTGKKITLECSQTMGHDKMYWYQQDPGMELHLIHYSYGVNSTEKGDLSSESTVSRIRTEHFPLTLESARPSHTSQYLCASSELAGGFQETQYFGPGTRLLVL.

The chain uses TRBV19 and TRBJ1-5; 7 bases are a match to TRBD1. The CDR3 loop spans 16 amino acids. Germline CDR1 LNHDA, CDR2 SQIVND (reference sequence). J was trimmed by 2 bases and V by 7 bases; bases with no gene match: 11. CDR3 in amino acids: CASKDEGGAGNQPQHF. The CDR3 DNA reads TGTGCCAGTAAAGACGAAGGGGGCGCGGGCAATCAGCCCCAGCATTTT. Complete variable domain (other parts from reference TRBV19 and TRBJ1-5): DGGITQSPKYLFRKEGQNVTLSCEQNLNHDAMYWYRQDPGQGLRLIYYSQIVNDFQKGDIAEGYSVSREKKESFPLTVTSAQKNPTAFYLCASKDEGGAGNQPQHFGDGTRLSIL.

The chain recombines TRBV5-4 with TRBJ2-2; D not resolved. Germline assignment: CDR1 SGHNT and CDR2 YYREEE (reference sequence). Trimming took 3 bases from V and 7 from J, leaving 10 bases between them. The CDR3 is 13 residues long. This chain's CDR3 is CASSSYLGGELFF. CDR3 coding DNA: TGTGCCAGCAGCTCCTACCTTGGCGGGGAGCTGTTTTTT.

This chain connects TRBV5-6 to TRBJ2-3, with D perhaps matching TRBD1 (5 bases). Germline CDR1 and CDR2: SGHDT and YYEEEE. Between the trimmed V and J ends, which lost 0 bases and 0 bases, there was a span of 11 bases. The CDR3 consists of 16 residues. In DNA form, the CDR3 reads TGTGCCAGCAGCTTGGTAGGGGCAATTAGCACAGATACGCAGTATTTT. Translating it yields CASSLVGAISTDTQYF.

This clone appeared a few times. J is TRBJ2-7 and V is TRBV6-5, with 10 bases identical to TRBD1. Germline-derived CDR1 and CDR2 are MNHEY and SVGAGI. The length of the CDR3 is 15 residues. Germline trimming cut 5 bases from V and 7 bases from J; bases unmatched to any gene: 11. The CDR3 nucleotides are TGTGCCAGCAGTCCCGGGACAGGGGTTTTGGGTGAGCAGTACTTC. Translating gives CASSPGTGVLGEQYF.

In its sample, this clone was seen a few times. V usage is TRBV19 and J usage is TRBJ1-2; D remains unclear. Germline-derived CDR1 and CDR2 are LNHDA and SQIVND (reference sequence). V was pared by 5 bases and J by 5 bases, with 15 bases between. There are 14 residues in the CDR3. The DNA of the CDR3 is TGTGCCAGTAGTCCGGAGGCGACTAGATATGGCTACACCTTC. Amino acids: CASSPEATRYGYTF. The whole variable domain, remainder taken from reference TRBV19 and TRBJ1-2, is DGGITQSPKYLFRKEGQNVTLSCEQNLNHDAMYWYRQDPGQGLRLIYYSQIVNDFQKGDIAEGYSVSREKKESFPLTVTSAQKNPTAFYLCASSPEATRYGYTFGSGTRLTVV.

The V call is TRBV6-5, the J call TRBJ2-7; 9 positions agree with TRBD1. The germline CDR1 and CDR2 sequences are MNHEY and SVGAGI. The CDR3 is 14 amino acids. V lost 7 bases to trimming and J lost 1 base; unmatched junction nucleotides: 5. In DNA, the CDR3 is TGTGCCAGCAAGTCGACAGGGGGGTCCTACGAGCAGTACTTC. Its protein is CASKSTGGSYEQYF.

The V gene is TRBV4-3, the J gene TRBJ2-1; possibly TRBD2 for D (5 bases). This CDR3 spans 17 amino acids. Trimming cost V 0 bases and J 2 bases, with 14 bases left between them. Germline V gives CDR1 LGHNA, CDR2 YSLEER. CDR3 coding DNA: TGCGCCAGCAGCCAAGATGAAGGGCGGGCCGCCTACAATGAGCAGTTCTTC. Translated: CASSQDEGRAAYNEQFF.

Turning to this clone: The same CDR3 also results from other DNA sequences found in this sample. The genes are TRBV5-4 and TRBJ1-2; D remains ambiguous. Germline V gives CDR1 SGHNT, CDR2 YYREEE (reference sequence). Trimming took 0 bases from V and 0 from J, leaving 6 bases between them. The CDR3 is 14 amino acids. The CDR3 region is CASSLGGSNYGYTF. CDR3 in DNA: TGTGCCAGCAGCTTGGGCGGATCTAACTATGGCTACACCTTC.

This chain links TRBV6-5 with TRBJ1-1, with 7 bases that match TRBD1. The CDR3 is made up of 14 amino acids. Germline CDR1 MNHEY, CDR2 SVGAGI. The trim removed 4 bases at V and 4 bases at J, leaving 6 bases unmatched. The CDR3 DNA is TGTGCCAGCAGTTCCCCCACAGGGGCCACTGAAGCTTTCTTT. Its translation: CASSSPTGATEAFF.

The chain recombines TRBV4-1 with TRBJ2-3, with TRBD2 matching over 12 bases. Germline values: CDR1 MGHRA, CDR2 YSYEKL. The CDR3 runs 19 residues. V lost 0 bases and J lost 2; bases outside the gene matches: 9. CDR3 nucleotides: TGCGCCAGCAGCCAAGACTCGTCTACTAGCGGGGGGACCACAGATACGCAGTATTTT. Amino acids: CASSQDSSTSGGTTDTQYF.

The chain has TRBV7-3 and TRBJ2-1, with D perhaps TRBD1 (6 bases). The germline V gene has CDR1 SGHTA and CDR2 FQGTGA. The CDR3 is made up of 15 amino acids. V dropped 0 bases and J dropped 6 bases, with 12 bases sitting between them. Here the CDR3 reads CASSLTAGALNEQFF. In DNA, the CDR3 is TGTGCCAGCAGCTTAACCGCAGGGGCTCTCAATGAGCAGTTCTTC.

This clone was detected a few times. V usage is TRBV5-1 and J usage is TRBJ2-7; TRBD1 matches at 9 bases. This CDR3 comprises 13 residues. Germline CDR1 SGHRS, CDR2 YFSETQ. V shed 4 bases and J 3 bases; nucleotides not matched to a gene: 2. As DNA, the CDR3 is TGCGCCAGCAGCCGGGACAGGGTCTACGAGCAGTACTTC. It is translated as CASSRDRVYEQYF.

The chain links TRBV7-2 to TRBJ2-7, with 7 bases aligning to TRBD1. This CDR3 has 15 residues. Trimming at V came to 0 bases and at J to 0 bases, leaving 2 bases not matched to a gene. The germline CDR1 and CDR2 sequences are SGHTA and FQGNSA. The CDR3 region has the DNA TGTGCCAGCAGCTTAGCAGGACAGGTCTCCTACGAGCAGTACTTC. This gives the protein CASSLAGQVSYEQYF.

The chain combines TRBV6-5 with TRBJ1-1; D perhaps matches TRBD1 (6 bases). Trimming cost V 4 bases and J 2 bases, with 11 bases left between them. The CDR3 is 14 amino acids. Germline assignment: CDR1 MNHEY and CDR2 SVGAGI. The CDR3 DNA sequence: TGTGCCAGCAGTTTACAGGGACCCAACACTGAAGCTTTCTTT. This encodes CASSLQGPNTEAFF.

V and J are TRBV5-5 and TRBJ2-3; a possible D gene is TRBD1 (6 bases). Between the trimmed V and J ends, which lost 1 base and 5 bases, there was a span of 8 bases. CDR3 length equals 13 residues. From germline, CDR1 is SGHKS and CDR2 YYEKEE (reference sequence). The CDR3: CASSLQGGDTQYF. CDR3 nucleotide sequence: TGTGCCAGCAGCTTGCAAGGGGGAGATACGCAGTATTTT.